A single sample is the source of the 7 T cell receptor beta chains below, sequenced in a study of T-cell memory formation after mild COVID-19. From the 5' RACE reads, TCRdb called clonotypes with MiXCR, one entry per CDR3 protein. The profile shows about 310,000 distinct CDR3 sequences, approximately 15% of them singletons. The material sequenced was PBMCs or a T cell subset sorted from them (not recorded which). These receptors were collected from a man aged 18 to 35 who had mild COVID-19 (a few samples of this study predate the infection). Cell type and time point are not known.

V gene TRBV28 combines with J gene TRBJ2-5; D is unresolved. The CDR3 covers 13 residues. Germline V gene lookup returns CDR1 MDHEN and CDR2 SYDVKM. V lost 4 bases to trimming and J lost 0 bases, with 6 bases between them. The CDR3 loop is CASSSKYQETQYF. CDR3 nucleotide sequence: TGTGCCAGCAGTTCCAAGTACCAAGAGACCCAGTACTTC. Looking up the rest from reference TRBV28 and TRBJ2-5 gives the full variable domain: DVKVTQSSRYLVKRTGEKVFLECVQDMDHENMFWYRQDPGLGLRLIYFSYDVKMKEKGDIPEGYSVSREKKERFSLILESASTNQTSMYLCASSSKYQETQYFGPGTRLLVL.

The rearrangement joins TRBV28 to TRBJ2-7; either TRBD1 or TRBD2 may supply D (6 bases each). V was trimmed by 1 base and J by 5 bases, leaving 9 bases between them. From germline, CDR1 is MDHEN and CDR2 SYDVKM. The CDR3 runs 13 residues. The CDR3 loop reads CASSLSRGDEQYV. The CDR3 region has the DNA TGTGCCAGCAGTTTATCTAGGGGGGACGAGCAGTACGTC.

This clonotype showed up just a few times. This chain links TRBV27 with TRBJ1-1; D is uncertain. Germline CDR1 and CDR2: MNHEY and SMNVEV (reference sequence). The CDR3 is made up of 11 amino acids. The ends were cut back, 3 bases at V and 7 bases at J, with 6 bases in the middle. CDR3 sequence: CASSFGSEAFF. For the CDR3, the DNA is TGTGCCAGCAGTTTCGGTAGTGAAGCTTTCTTT.

The CDR3: CASSLAGGRTDQETQYF. The CDR3 region has the DNA TGTGCCAGCAGCTTGGCTGGGGGTCGGACGGACCAAGAGACCCAGTACTTC. The J gene is TRBJ2-5, the V gene TRBV5-5; perhaps D is TRBD1 or TRBD2 (5 bases each). The CDR3 runs to 17 residues. The V end was cut by 0 bases, the J end by 0 bases, with 15 bases between. Germline lookup yields CDR1 SGHKS and CDR2 YYEKEE (reference sequence).

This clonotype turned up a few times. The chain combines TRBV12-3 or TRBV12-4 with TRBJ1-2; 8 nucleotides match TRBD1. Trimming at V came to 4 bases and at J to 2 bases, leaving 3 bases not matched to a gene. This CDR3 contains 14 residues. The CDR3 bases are TGTGCCAGCAGTTCACAGGGGGGAAACTATGGCTACACCTTC. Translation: CASSSQGGNYGYTF.

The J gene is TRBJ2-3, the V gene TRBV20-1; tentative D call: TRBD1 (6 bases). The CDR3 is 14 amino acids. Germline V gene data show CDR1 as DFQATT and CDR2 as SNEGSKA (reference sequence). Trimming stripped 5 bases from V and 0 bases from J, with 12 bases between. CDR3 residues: CSAGDKSSTDTQYF. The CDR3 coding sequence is TGCAGTGCTGGGGACAAATCAAGCACAGATACGCAGTATTTT.

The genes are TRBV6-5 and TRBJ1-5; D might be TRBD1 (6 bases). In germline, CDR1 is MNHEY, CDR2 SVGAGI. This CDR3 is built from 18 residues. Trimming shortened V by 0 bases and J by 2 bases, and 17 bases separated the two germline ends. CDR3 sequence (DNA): TGTGCCAGCAGTTACTCGAGGGACACTGGGGAGGGCAATCAGCCCCAGCATTTT. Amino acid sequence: CASSYSRDTGEGNQPQHF.